The 8 T cell receptor beta chains presented below share a single source sample, sequenced in a study of cytomegalovirus exposure and HLA in healthy donors. Produced via immunoSEQ multiplex PCR; TCRdb's table is partial and in-frame only. The sample carries 70,000 or so clones, approximately 90% recorded once. Sequences were obtained from PBMCs. These receptors came from a young man in good health and CMV-seronegative.

The chain combines TRBV5-1 with TRBJ2-7; 8 bases match TRBD2. V shed 4 bases and J 2 bases; nucleotides not matched to a gene: 5. In germline, CDR1 is SGHRS, CDR2 YFSETQ. The CDR3 has 14 residues. CDR3 loop: CASSGAGAAYEQYF. The CDR3 DNA reads as TGCGCCAGCAGCGGAGCGGGAGCCGCCTACGAGCAGTACTTC.

The V call is TRBV7-2, the J call TRBJ1-1; D is unresolved. The CDR3 runs to 13 residues. Trimming pared 8 bases from V and 5 bases from J, leaving 15 bases between. Germline V gene lookup returns CDR1 SGHTA and CDR2 FQGNSA. CDR3 nucleotide sequence: TGTGCCAGCCTAAAAGAAAGAGGGACTGAAGCTTTCTTT. It is translated as CASLKERGTEAFF.

The chain is built from TRBV29-1 and TRBJ2-3; TRBD1 agrees at 10 bases. There are 13 residues in the CDR3. Germline CDR1 SQVTM, CDR2 ANQGSEA. The trim removed 7 bases at V and 5 bases at J, leaving 6 bases unmatched. As DNA, the CDR3 is TGCAGCGCAAGACAGGGGGCCGGAGATACGCAGTATTTT. This sequence encodes CSARQGAGDTQYF.

The chain joins TRBV30 to TRBJ1-4, with 7 nucleotides matching TRBD1. The CDR3 has 14 amino acids. Trimming cost V 2 bases and J 11 bases; bases outside gene matches: 11. Germline V gives CDR1 GTSNPN, CDR2 SVGIG (reference sequence). DNA of the CDR3: TGTGCCTGGAGTCCACGGGACAGAGGCGGGAAACTGTTTTTT. Translation gives CAWSPRDRGGKLFF.

The chain is built from TRBV7-9 and TRBJ1-1; 8 bases match TRBD1. Germline trimming cut 3 bases from V and 0 bases from J; bases unmatched to any gene: 15. This CDR3 has 19 amino acids. Looked up from germline, CDR1 is SEHNR and CDR2 is FQNEAQ (reference sequence). This chain's CDR3 is CASSFGGGPGGNLNTEAFF. CDR3 bases: TGTGCCAGCAGCTTTGGAGGGGGGCCAGGGGGCAACCTGAACACTGAAGCTTTCTTT.

This chain uses TRBV9 with TRBJ2-2, with D perhaps TRBD1 (6 bases). The V end was cut by 4 bases, the J end by 3 bases, with 16 bases between. The germline gives CDR1 SGDLS, CDR2 YYNGEE. This CDR3 contains 16 residues. The CDR3 sequence: CASSSGRGIDTGELFF. The CDR3 DNA reads as TGTGCCAGCAGCTCAGGTAGGGGGATTGACACCGGGGAGCTGTTTTTT.

This chain links TRBV2 with TRBJ2-1; D perhaps matches TRBD1 (5 bases). CDR3 length: 23 residues. V lost 4 bases to trimming and J lost 0 bases, with 34 bases between them. Germline CDR1 SNHLY, CDR2 FYNNEI. The CDR3 nucleotides read TGTGCCAGCAGTGGGATAGGGGCGGTGAGCGCCCTCGGTAGCCTAAGCTCCTACAATGAGCAGTTCTTC. Translated, it gives CASSGIGAVSALGSLSSYNEQFF.

This chain connects TRBV5-6 to TRBJ2-1; D uncertain. The CDR3 length is 14 residues. Trimming removed 4 bases at V and 0 bases at J, with 8 bases between. Looked up from germline, CDR1 is SGHDT and CDR2 is YYEEEE. As DNA, the CDR3 is TGTGCCAGCAGCGGGCTGTCCTCCTACAATGAGCAGTTCTTC. As protein: CASSGLSSYNEQFF.